A single sample gave rise to the 20 T cell receptor beta chains below, sequenced in a study of early stage breast cancer tumors. Generated by immunoSEQ multiplex PCR, the TCRdb table keeps only in-frame clones and is missing some. Of around 31,000 clones listed, 74% are singletons. Material for sequencing was blood. These TCRs come from a person in their 40s with breast cancer.

The V and J genes are TRBV6-5 and TRBJ2-7; D is perhaps TRBD1 or TRBD2 (7 bases each). Germline CDR1 and CDR2: MNHEY and SVGAGI. Between the trimmed V and J ends, which lost 8 bases and 3 bases, there was a span of 20 bases. The CDR3 has 15 residues. The CDR3 coding sequence is TGTGCCAGCTCCAGGGGGGGCAGGGGCATCTACGAGCAGTACTTC. Its translation is CASSRGGRGIYEQYF.

This chain joins TRBV19 and TRBJ2-1; D not resolved. CDR1 LNHDA and CDR2 SQIVND come from the germline V gene (reference sequence). The length of the CDR3 is 18 residues. V was clipped by 3 bases and J by 4 bases, with 22 bases between them. The CDR3 coding sequence is TGTGCCAGTAGTATTTCTTATCCTGATACACCAATTTACAATGAGCAGTTCTTC. It specifies CASSISYPDTPIYNEQFF.

The chain joins TRBV7-3 to TRBJ2-1; TRBD2 matches 11 bases. The CDR3 runs to 16 residues. Losses at the gene ends were 2 bases for V and 8 bases for J; bases not matched to a gene: 8. The V gene's germline CDR1 is SGHTA and CDR2 FQGTGA. In DNA, the CDR3 is TGTGCCAGCAGCTTAGGGCTTCTAGCGGGAGGAGATGAGCAGTTCTTC. Residues: CASSLGLLAGGDEQFF. Looking up the rest from reference TRBV7-3 and TRBJ2-1 gives the full variable domain: GAGVSQTPSNKVTEKGKYVELRCDPISGHTALYWYRQSLGQGPEFLIYFQGTGAADDSGLPNDRFFAVRPEGSVSTLKIQRTERGDSAVYLCASSLGLLAGGDEQFFGPGTRLTVL.

The CDR3 loop reads CASSRQGSGANVLTF. The CDR3 region has the DNA TGTGCCAGCAGTCGACAGGGCTCTGGGGCCAACGTCCTGACTTTC. This chain links TRBV7-2 with TRBJ2-6, with 7 bases that match TRBD1. The germline gives CDR1 SGHTA, CDR2 FQGNSA. The CDR3 length is 15 residues. Losses at the gene ends were 6 bases for V and 0 bases for J; bases not matched to a gene: 2.

The chain uses TRBV29-1 and TRBJ2-1, with 11 bases that match TRBD2. J lost 1 base, V lost 3 bases, and 5 bases had no gene match. Looked up from germline, CDR1 is SQVTM and CDR2 is ANQGSEA. The CDR3 spans 16 residues. In DNA form, the CDR3 reads TGCAGCGTTGACCGACTAGCGGGACAATCCTACAATGAGCAGTTCTTC. Protein: CSVDRLAGQSYNEQFF.

The chain is built from TRBV10-3 and TRBJ2-1; 9 bases agree with TRBD2. The CDR3 spans 14 residues. Germline CDR1 and CDR2: ENHRY and SYGVKD. With V trimmed by 6 bases and J by 6 bases, 6 bases remained unmatched. The DNA for the CDR3 is TGTGCCATCAGGGACTCGACTAGCGGCAATGAGCAGTTCTTC. Residues: CAIRDSTSGNEQFF.

This clone showed up just once. The chain is built from TRBV11-3 and TRBJ1-4; D possibly corresponds to TRBD1 (5 bases). Trimming pared 1 base from V and 5 bases from J, leaving 17 bases between. CDR3 length equals 17 residues. Germline V gene data show CDR1 as SGHNT and CDR2 as YENEEA. The CDR3 bases are TGTGCCAGCAGCTTAGCATTTTGGGGACGGAGCAATGAAAAACTGTTTTTT. Translating it yields CASSLAFWGRSNEKLFF. The full variable domain, in which reference TRBV11-3 and TRBJ1-4 provide the parts outside the CDR3, is EAGVVQSPRYKIIEKKQPVAFWCNPISGHNTLYWYLQNLGQGPELLIRYENEEAVDDSQLPKDRFSAERLKGVDSTLKIQPAELGDSAVYLCASSLAFWGRSNEKLFFGSGTQLSVL.

The CDR3 spells CASSLRTGEGNQPQHF. The CDR3, as DNA: TGTGCCAGTAGTTTAAGAACAGGGGAGGGCAATCAGCCCCAGCATTTT. The chain carries TRBV19 and TRBJ1-5; 7 bases are shared with TRBD1. The germline gives CDR1 LNHDA, CDR2 SQIVND (reference sequence). J was trimmed by 2 bases and V by 5 bases; bases with no gene match: 9. The CDR3 contains 16 residues.

CDR3: CASSANQDRGYEQFF. The CDR3 DNA sequence: TGTGCCAGCAGCGCTAACCAGGACAGGGGCTATGAGCAGTTCTTC. The rearrangement uses TRBV5-4 and TRBJ2-1; TRBD1 matches at 9 bases. Germline V gene data show CDR1 as SGHNT and CDR2 as YYREEE (reference sequence). The CDR3 length is 15 residues. Trimming took 4 bases from V and 8 from J; bases not matched to a gene: 10.

The chain links TRBV28 to TRBJ2-2; the D gene is possibly TRBD2 (7 bases). There are 16 residues in the CDR3. V lost 7 bases and J 1 base, leaving 16 bases between the germline ends. Per the germline V gene, CDR1 is MDHEN and CDR2 is SYDVKM. CDR3 in amino acids: CASTKAGHLNTGELFF. CDR3 DNA sequence: TGTGCCAGCACCAAAGCGGGACACCTGAACACCGGGGAGCTGTTTTTT.

The chain links TRBV28 to TRBJ2-1, with 8 bases fitting TRBD2. Germline V CDR1 and CDR2: MDHEN, SYDVKM. After removal of 5 bases from V and 5 bases from J, the junction contained 2 bases not matched to a gene. The CDR3 runs to 13 residues. The CDR3 protein is CASSAGGDNEQFF. CDR3 bases: TGTGCCAGCAGTGCCGGGGGGGACAATGAGCAGTTCTTC. The entire variable domain, with the rest obtained from reference TRBV28 and TRBJ2-1, is as follows: DVKVTQSSRYLVKRTGEKVFLECVQDMDHENMFWYRQDPGLGLRLIYFSYDVKMKEKGDIPEGYSVSREKKERFSLILESASTNQTSMYLCASSAGGDNEQFFGPGTRLTVL.

The V gene is TRBV5-1, the J gene TRBJ2-7; 10 bases fit TRBD2. The germline V gene encodes CDR1 SGHRS and CDR2 YFSETQ. There are 16 residues in the CDR3. V trimming: 5 bases; J trimming: 1 base; junction bases outside the gene matches: 9. The CDR3: CASRSSGTSASYEQYF. CDR3 DNA sequence: TGCGCCAGCAGATCAAGTGGGACTAGCGCATCCTACGAGCAGTACTTC.

The chain employs TRBV11-2 and TRBJ2-7, with no clear D. The CDR3 has 13 amino acids. CDR1 and CDR2 (germline): SGHAT, FQNNGV. Trimming took 3 bases from V and 3 from J, leaving 9 bases between them. CDR3 sequence (DNA): TGTGCCAGCAGCTTCTCTAGGGACTACGAGCAGTACTTC. It is translated as CASSFSRDYEQYF.

V and J are TRBV11-3 and TRBJ2-1; tentatively, D is TRBD1 or TRBD2 (5 bases each). From germline, CDR1 is SGHNT and CDR2 YENEEA. This CDR3 is 16 amino acids long. The V gene lost 2 bases and the J gene lost 2 bases, with 13 bases spanning the gap. CDR3 sequence: CASSLLGDSAYNEQFF. The CDR3 nucleotides read TGTGCCAGCAGCTTATTGGGGGATTCTGCCTACAATGAGCAGTTCTTC.

The chain carries TRBV11-3 and TRBJ1-2; D remains ambiguous. Germline CDR1 and CDR2: SGHNT and YENEEA. The V end lost 1 base, the J end lost 1 base, and 19 bases lay between the germline ends. This CDR3 region has 18 residues. As DNA, the CDR3 is TGTGCCAGCAGCTTAGGTGACCCTTGGACCGACTATAACTATGGCTACACCTTC. This sequence encodes CASSLGDPWTDYNYGYTF.

This clone has a handful of counts. The chain joins TRBV2 to TRBJ1-2; D is perhaps TRBD1 (5 bases). V dropped 8 bases and J dropped 7 bases, with 23 bases sitting between them. In germline, CDR1 is SNHLY, CDR2 FYNNEI. This CDR3 has 15 amino acids. CDR3 sequence: CASDPTTQGAVGYTF. CDR3 bases: TGTGCCAGCGACCCAACAACGCAGGGTGCGGTTGGCTACACCTTC.

CDR3 region: CASSTRETQYF. CDR3 nucleotides: TGTGCCAGCAGTACCCGGGAGACCCAGTACTTC. The chain joins TRBV6-5 to TRBJ2-5; D not resolved. V was clipped by 5 bases and J by 5 bases, with 6 bases between them. This CDR3 has 11 residues. Germline V lookup: CDR1 MNHEY, CDR2 SVGAGI.

This clone was counted once. The chain is built from TRBV6-6 and TRBJ1-2, with TRBD1 matching over 8 bases. The CDR3 sequence is 16 residues long. The ends lost 0 bases at V and 8 bases at J; junction bases unmatched: 11. The germline CDR1 and CDR2 sequences are MNHNY and SVGAGI (reference sequence). Written as DNA, the CDR3 is TGTGCCAGCAGTTACTCGAGCTTCAGGGGGCGAGAAGGCTACACCTTC. Protein: CASSYSSFRGREGYTF.

In its sample, this clone was seen a few times. The rearrangement links TRBV4-2 to TRBJ2-7; TRBD2 matches at 7 bases. The V gene end was trimmed by 0 bases and the J gene end by 2 bases; junction bases not matched to a gene: 4. Germline V gene data show CDR1 as LGHNA and CDR2 as YNFKEQ. The length of the CDR3 is 15 residues. This CDR3 is CASSQDGGRAYEQYF. In nucleotides, the CDR3 is TGTGCCAGCAGCCAAGACGGCGGGAGAGCCTACGAGCAGTACTTC.

The chain has TRBV11-2 and TRBJ2-3, with D tentatively TRBD1 (5 bases). Germline loops: CDR1 SGHAT, CDR2 FQNNGV. V lost 5 bases, J lost 6 bases, and 9 bases lay in between. The CDR3 extends over 12 amino acids. The CDR3 bases are TGTGCCAGCAGCCCAGGGCTCGATACGCAGTATTTT. This translates into CASSPGLDTQYF.